Sequencing of this T cell receptor (beta chain) was carried out in a study of OX40 agonist ivuxolimab in advanced cancers. Measured with immunoSEQ multiplex PCR; TCRdb has only the in-frame clones, and not every one. The data show tens of thousands of clones, less than 85% seen once. This clone qualifies as medium-sized. CDR1 and CDR2 (germline): SGHTS, YDEGEE. Trimming removed 3 bases from V and 10 bases from J; junction bases left unmatched: 11. This CDR3 has 14 residues. The sequencing here drew on CD4+ or CD8+ T cells sorted from blood, taken in a trial of the OX40 agonist ivuxolimab. The receptor was derived from an adult with an advanced solid tumor such as melanoma, head and neck, liver or kidney cancer. The chain carries TRBV5-8 and TRBJ1-1, with TRBD1 identical over 8 bases. The CDR3 here is CASSSDRGRRVAFF. CDR3 nucleotide sequence: TGTGCCAGCAGCTCAGACAGGGGTAGGAGAGTAGCTTTCTTT.